This passage covers 13 T cell receptor beta chains from one sample sequenced in a study of PD-L1 blockade in urothelial cancer. This table comes from immunoSEQ multiplex PCR, and its TCRdb copy is limited to in-frame clones, with some not included. The sample holds some 23,000 clones, approximately 82% seen once. As for time point: peripheral blood 6 weeks after treatment start. Sequenced material: PBMCs, taken around atezolizumab (anti-PD-L1) treatment. Receptors were obtained from a man in his sixties or seventies with urothelial cancer.

The chain recombines TRBV10-3 with TRBJ1-2; possibly TRBD1 for D (5 bases). In germline, CDR1 is ENHRY, CDR2 SYGVKD. Between the trimmed V and J ends, which lost 2 bases and 4 bases, there was a span of 11 bases. The CDR3 has 14 residues. CDR3 sequence: CAISEDSSGYGYTF. The CDR3 DNA reads TGTGCCATCAGTGAGGACAGTAGCGGCTATGGCTACACCTTC.

V and J are TRBV29-1 and TRBJ2-7; TRBD2 agrees at 9 bases. Germline assignment: CDR1 SQVTM and CDR2 ANQGSEA. The CDR3 has 13 amino acids. V trimming: 6 bases; J trimming: 0 bases; junction bases outside the gene matches: 3. The chain's CDR3 is CSVSSGTSYEQYF. DNA for the CDR3: TGCAGCGTATCTAGCGGGACCTCCTACGAGCAGTACTTC.

The chain employs TRBV9 and TRBJ2-5, with D maybe TRBD2 (5 bases). The CDR3 sequence is 15 residues long. Looked up from germline, CDR1 is SGDLS and CDR2 is YYNGEE. Trimming shortened V by 0 bases and J by 2 bases, and 11 bases separated the two germline ends. Here the CDR3 reads CASSVGLERQETQYF. Here the CDR3 DNA reads TGTGCCAGCAGCGTAGGGTTGGAGCGGCAAGAGACCCAGTACTTC. The full variable domain, rest sourced from reference TRBV9 and TRBJ2-5, is DSGVTQTPKHLITATGQRVTLRCSPRSGDLSVYWYQQSLDQGLQFLIQYYNGEERAKGNILERFSAQQFPDLHSELNLSSLELGDSALYFCASSVGLERQETQYFGPGTRLLVL.

This chain connects TRBV4-1 to TRBJ2-1; tentative D call: TRBD1 (5 bases). Germline V gene sequence: CDR1 MGHRA, CDR2 YSYEKL. The CDR3 spans 16 residues. The V end was cut by 0 bases, the J end by 0 bases, with 9 bases between. CDR3 coding DNA: TGCGCCAGCAGCCAAGAATGGCAGGGCTCCTACAATGAGCAGTTCTTC. Translated, it gives CASSQEWQGSYNEQFF.

This chain links TRBV28 with TRBJ2-7; 8 positions agree with TRBD2. V shed 9 bases, J shed 3 bases, and the junction held 7 bases outside the gene matches. CDR1 and CDR2 from the germline V gene are MDHEN and SYDVKM. This CDR3 comprises 13 residues. CDR3 DNA: TGTGCCAGGCCTCGGGGGGGCGACTACGAGCAGTACTTC. It translates to CARPRGGDYEQYF.

The genes are TRBV19 and TRBJ2-3; no firm D call. This CDR3 region has 15 residues. Trimming stripped 6 bases from V and 2 bases from J, with 15 bases between. The germline gives CDR1 LNHDA, CDR2 SQIVND (reference sequence). The CDR3 nucleotides read TGTGCCAGTAGACCTCTCCGGTCCCACACAGATACGCAGTATTTT. It translates to CASRPLRSHTDTQYF.

This chain connects TRBV18 to TRBJ1-1; maybe TRBD1 (5 bases). Germline CDR1 and CDR2: KGHSH and LQKENI. V was cut by 6 bases and J by 0 bases, with 8 bases left in between. The CDR3 has 13 amino acids. CDR3 sequence: CASSPGVNTEAFF. DNA for the CDR3: TGTGCCAGCTCGCCGGGGGTGAACACTGAAGCTTTCTTT. The complete variable domain, with remaining parts taken from reference TRBV18 and TRBJ1-1, reads NAGVMQNPRHLVRRRGQEARLRCSPMKGHSHVYWYRQLPEEGLKFMVYLQKENIIDESGMPKERFSAEFPKEGPSILRIQQVVRGDSAAYFCASSPGVNTEAFFGQGTRLTVV.

In this sample, this clone turned up a few times. The chain joins TRBV5-1 to TRBJ2-1; TRBD2 aligns across 8 bases. V lost 2 bases to trimming and J lost 7 bases; unmatched junction nucleotides: 11. Germline V lookup: CDR1 SGHRS, CDR2 YFSETQ. This CDR3 spans 16 amino acids. The CDR3, as DNA: TGCGCCAGCAGCTTATCGGGGGGGGCCGGGGGAAATGAGCAGTTCTTC. Its translation is CASSLSGGAGGNEQFF. Filled out from reference TRBV5-1 and TRBJ2-1, the complete variable domain reads KAGVTQTPRYLIKTRGQQVTLSCSPISGHRSVSWYQQTPGQGLQFLFEYFSETQRNKGNFPGRFSGRQFSNSRSEMNVSTLELGDSALYLCASSLSGGAGGNEQFFGPGTRLTVL.

The chain employs TRBV5-1 and TRBJ2-3, with D unclear. Looked up from germline, CDR1 is SGHRS and CDR2 is YFSETQ. CDR3 length: 13 amino acids. V lost 4 bases, J lost 0 bases, and 6 bases lay in between. The DNA for the CDR3 is TGCGCCAGCAGCATAGCTAGCACAGATACGCAGTATTTT. This codes for CASSIASTDTQYF.

The chain uses TRBV9 and TRBJ2-2; 11 nucleotides line up with TRBD2. The CDR3 spans 16 residues. CDR1 SGDLS and CDR2 YYNGEE come from the germline V gene. The trim removed 2 bases at V and 5 bases at J, leaving 5 bases unmatched. The CDR3 protein is CASSVLTSGKTGELFF. The DNA of the CDR3 is TGTGCCAGCAGCGTGCTGACTAGCGGGAAAACCGGGGAGCTGTTTTTT. The variable domain in full, completed from reference TRBV9 and TRBJ2-2, reads DSGVTQTPKHLITATGQRVTLRCSPRSGDLSVYWYQQSLDQGLQFLIQYYNGEERAKGNILERFSAQQFPDLHSELNLSSLELGDSALYFCASSVLTSGKTGELFFGEGSRLTVL.

The chain has TRBV5-6 and TRBJ1-4; a weak D match, TRBD1 (6 bases). Trimming removed 4 bases at V and 12 bases at J, with 19 bases between. Germline V gene lookup returns CDR1 SGHDT and CDR2 YYEEEE. This CDR3 is built from 14 residues. The chain's CDR3 is CASSHRQGWRELFF. For the CDR3, the DNA is TGTGCCAGCAGCCACAGGCAGGGGTGGAGAGAACTGTTTTTT.

The J gene is TRBJ2-7, the V gene TRBV2; D may be TRBD2 (5 bases). The V end lost 8 bases, the J end lost 4 bases, and 15 bases lay between the germline ends. The CDR3 runs 13 residues. The germline gives CDR1 SNHLY, CDR2 FYNNEI. The CDR3 reads CASERAVQYEQYF. CDR3 DNA: TGTGCCAGCGAGAGGGCCGTCCAGTACGAGCAGTACTTC.

The chain recombines TRBV19 with TRBJ2-1; a possible D gene is TRBD2 (6 bases). CDR3 length equals 16 residues. Per germline, CDR1 LNHDA and CDR2 SQIVND (reference sequence). Trimming stripped 3 bases from V and 7 bases from J, with 19 bases between. CDR3 amino acids: CASSILVDTAGNEQFF. In DNA, the CDR3 is TGTGCCAGTAGTATTCTTGTGGACACGGCGGGAAATGAGCAGTTCTTC. Full variable domain (missing parts from reference TRBV19 and TRBJ2-1): DGGITQSPKYLFRKEGQNVTLSCEQNLNHDAMYWYRQDPGQGLRLIYYSQIVNDFQKGDIAEGYSVSREKKESFPLTVTSAQKNPTAFYLCASSILVDTAGNEQFFGPGTRLTVL.